These 8 T cell receptor beta chains share one sample of origin, sequenced in a study of blood T cells in healthy people across ages. Primers used in a second PCR of about 6 to 11 cycles were a sample-barcoded 5' primer and a J-beta primer mix. TCRdb re-called the 5' RACE reads through MiXCR, storing one row per CDR3 protein. In the table there are around 1,800,000 distinct CDR3 sequences, around 40% of which are singletons. The sequencing input was blood. All receptors derive from a human donor in good health.

CDR3 sequence reads: CSVEAVPGSYNEQFF. The CDR3 region has the DNA TGCAGCGTTGAAGCTGTCCCCGGCTCCTACAATGAGCAGTTCTTC. The chain uses TRBV29-1 and TRBJ2-1; D remains unclear. Germline CDR1 and CDR2: SQVTM and ANQGSEA. The V end was cut by 1 base, the J end by 0 bases, with 10 bases between. This CDR3 is built from 15 residues.

Note on this clonotype: Its ends do not fully match the called genes, so a read error is possible. The rearrangement uses TRBV6-5 and TRBJ2-1; 10 positions agree with TRBD1. This CDR3 has 14 residues. Germline loops: CDR1 MNHEY, CDR2 SVGAGI. The CDR3 nucleotides read TGTGCCAGCACCCCGGGACAGGGGTTCGGTGAGCGGTTCTTC. This sequence encodes CASTPGQGFGERFF.

The V call is TRBV20-1, the J call TRBJ1-1; D not resolved. Germline V gene lookup returns CDR1 DFQATT and CDR2 SNEGSKA (reference sequence). This CDR3 contains 14 residues. V shed 1 base and J shed 0 bases, with 9 bases lying between them. DNA of the CDR3: TGCAGTGCTAGAGTGGACCTCTTGAACACTGAAGCTTTCTTT. Residues: CSARVDLLNTEAFF.

In its sample, this clonotype was seen a few times. The CDR3 loop reads CASSLRLGSETQYF. As DNA, the CDR3 is TGCGCCAGCAGCTTGCGACTGGGGTCAGAGACCCAGTACTTC. This chain joins TRBV5-1 and TRBJ2-5; D remains ambiguous. Trimming took off 1 base at V and 4 bases at J, with 11 bases between the two ends. The germline CDR1 and CDR2 sequences are SGHRS and YFSETQ. The CDR3 is 14 residues long.

This clonotype came up many times. This chain joins TRBV12-3 or TRBV12-4 and TRBJ2-6; D call uncertain. The length of the CDR3 is 15 residues. V was shortened by 4 bases and J by 0 bases, with 7 bases between the two germline ends. CDR3 sequence reads: CASSSEYSGANVLTF. The CDR3 DNA sequence: TGTGCCAGCAGTTCCGAATACTCTGGGGCCAACGTCCTGACTTTC.

The V gene is TRBV7-3, the J gene TRBJ2-1, with 7 bases lining up with TRBD2. Germline V gene data show CDR1 as SGHTA and CDR2 as FQGTGA. The V segment lost 1 base and the J segment 3 bases; nucleotides outside the gene matches: 3. This CDR3 has 15 residues. The CDR3 DNA is TGTGCCAGCAGCTTAATGGCTAGCGGCTACAATGAGCAGTTCTTC. It encodes CASSLMASGYNEQFF.

The chain recombines TRBV14 with TRBJ2-1; 9 bases are a match to TRBD1. Germline loops: CDR1 SGHDN, CDR2 FVKESK. CDR3 size: 13 residues. Losses at the gene ends were 0 bases for V and 12 bases for J; bases not matched to a gene: 3. CDR3 sequence (DNA): TGTGCCAGCAGCCAAGATTTGGGACAGGGGCAGTTCTTC. Amino acid sequence: CASSQDLGQGQFF.

The DNA of the CDR3 is TGTGCCAGCAGCCCCGGGTCTTCCATGGGCTACACCTTC. The encoded protein is CASSPGSSMGYTF. V and J are TRBV5-6 and TRBJ1-2; D not resolved. CDR1 is SGHDT, CDR2 YYEEEE, per germline. V gave up 4 bases and J gave up 8 bases, with 15 bases separating them. The CDR3 is 13 residues long.